One and the same sample provided the 10 T cell receptor beta chains below, sequenced in a study of tumor-infiltrating lymphocytes in localized non-small cell lung cancer (dated by TCRdb to about 2021). Library prep was done by the immunoSEQ multiplex PCR assay. As stored in TCRdb, this immuneACCESS dataset retains in-frame rearrangements with V and J assigned. A fraction of the clones does not appear; measured against another copy, unresolved V genes explain less than half of the discrepancy, and the remainder lacks a known reason. The table for this sample lists about 23,000 clones; roughly 69% of them were counted only once. In total, the top ten clones hold roughly 14% of the sample. The sequenced sample consisted of lung tumor tissue. These receptors all stem from a human donor with non-small cell lung cancer.

Within the sample, this clone is medium-sized. The V call is TRBV28, the J call TRBJ2-3, with 9 bases matching TRBD1. Unmatched junction bases numbered 6, after V lost 4 bases and J lost 1 base. CDR3 length equals 16 residues. Looked up from germline, CDR1 is MDHEN and CDR2 is SYDVKM. The CDR3 spells CASSSIRDRGTDTQYF. In nucleotides, the CDR3 is TGTGCCAGCAGTTCCATCCGGGACAGGGGCACAGATACGCAGTATTTT.

This chain connects TRBV19 to TRBJ1-5, with D maybe TRBD1 (6 bases). Germline CDR1 is LNHDA and CDR2 is SQIVND (reference sequence). The CDR3 runs to 14 residues. With 3 bases removed from V and 6 bases from J, the gap between germline ends came to 12 bases. The CDR3 loop reads CASSMRQEIQPQHF. CDR3 DNA: TGTGCCAGTAGTATGCGACAGGAGATTCAGCCCCAGCATTTT.

CDR3 coding DNA: TGCGCCAGCAGCTTGGAAGGCAGTTTCTCTGGAAACACCATATATTTT. Its protein is CASSLEGSFSGNTIYF. V is TRBV5-1 and J is TRBJ1-3; D uncertain. The CDR3 covers 16 residues. Germline values: CDR1 SGHRS, CDR2 YFSETQ. V was cut by 0 bases and J by 0 bases, with 10 bases left in between. Complete variable domain (other parts from reference TRBV5-1 and TRBJ1-3): KAGVTQTPRYLIKTRGQQVTLSCSPISGHRSVSWYQQTPGQGLQFLFEYFSETQRNKGNFPGRFSGRQFSNSRSEMNVSTLELGDSALYLCASSLEGSFSGNTIYFGEGSWLTVV.

The chain joins TRBV7-8 to TRBJ2-7; the match to TRBD2 covers 9 bases. The CDR3 extends over 16 amino acids. The germline V gene has CDR1 SGHVS and CDR2 FQNEAQ. Trimming cost V 0 bases and J 1 base; bases outside gene matches: 4. CDR3 region: CASSLAHSGGSYEQYF. DNA for the CDR3: TGTGCCAGCAGCTTAGCGCACAGCGGGGGGTCCTACGAGCAGTACTTC.

This clone was seen only a few times. The CDR3 bases are TGCAGCGTTGGGGTGACACGGGGGACTGAAGCTTTCTTT. Translating gives CSVGVTRGTEAFF. The chain links TRBV29-1 to TRBJ1-1, with TRBD1 as a possible D gene (5 bases). The ends were cut back, 4 bases at V and 5 bases at J, with 14 bases in the middle. CDR1 and CDR2 (germline): SQVTM, ANQGSEA. This CDR3 has 13 amino acids.

The rearrangement links TRBV5-4 to TRBJ1-1; D not certain. CDR3 length: 17 residues. V lost 3 bases and J 0 bases, leaving 18 bases between the germline ends. Germline-derived CDR1 and CDR2 are SGHNT and YYREEE (reference sequence). CDR3 bases: TGTGCCAGCAGCTACCTCGAGGGCATCACGGTGAACACTGAAGCTTTCTTT. Its translation: CASSYLEGITVNTEAFF.

The genes are TRBV18 and TRBJ2-5; D remains ambiguous. CDR1 is KGHSH and CDR2 is LQKENI in the germline V gene. The ends were cut back, 6 bases at V and 4 bases at J, with 12 bases in the middle. This CDR3 is built from 13 residues. DNA of the CDR3: TGTGCCAGCTCGGCCGCCGGTCGAGAGACCCAGTACTTC. Translating gives CASSAAGRETQYF. The entire variable domain, with the rest obtained from reference TRBV18 and TRBJ2-5, is as follows: NAGVMQNPRHLVRRRGQEARLRCSPMKGHSHVYWYRQLPEEGLKFMVYLQKENIIDESGMPKERFSAEFPKEGPSILRIQQVVRGDSAAYFCASSAAGRETQYFGPGTRLLVL.

The chain employs TRBV15 and TRBJ1-3; TRBD1 matches at 7 bases. This CDR3 has 16 residues. J lost 3 bases, V lost 3 bases, and 8 bases had no gene match. Germline CDR1 and CDR2: LNHNV and YYDKDF (reference sequence). In DNA, the CDR3 is TGTGCCACCAGCAGTGTTGACAGGGAGGTTGGAAACACCATATATTTT. Protein sequence: CATSSVDREVGNTIYF.

This chain connects TRBV5-1 to TRBJ2-3; D gene uncertain. Trimming took off 4 bases at V and 4 bases at J, with 7 bases between the two ends. The CDR3 spans 12 residues. Germline CDR1 and CDR2: SGHRS and YFSETQ. CDR3 nucleotides: TGCGCCAGCAGCAACGGGCCAGATACGCAGTATTTT. It yields the protein CASSNGPDTQYF.

This clone was observed a handful of times. V is TRBV5-1 and J is TRBJ2-1, with 8 bases that match TRBD1. The germline gives CDR1 SGHRS, CDR2 YFSETQ. V lost 4 bases to trimming and J lost 6 bases; unmatched junction nucleotides: 6. The CDR3 is 14 amino acids. DNA of the CDR3: TGCGCCAGCAGCCCGGGACAGGCGCGCAATGAGCAGTTCTTC. This codes for CASSPGQARNEQFF.